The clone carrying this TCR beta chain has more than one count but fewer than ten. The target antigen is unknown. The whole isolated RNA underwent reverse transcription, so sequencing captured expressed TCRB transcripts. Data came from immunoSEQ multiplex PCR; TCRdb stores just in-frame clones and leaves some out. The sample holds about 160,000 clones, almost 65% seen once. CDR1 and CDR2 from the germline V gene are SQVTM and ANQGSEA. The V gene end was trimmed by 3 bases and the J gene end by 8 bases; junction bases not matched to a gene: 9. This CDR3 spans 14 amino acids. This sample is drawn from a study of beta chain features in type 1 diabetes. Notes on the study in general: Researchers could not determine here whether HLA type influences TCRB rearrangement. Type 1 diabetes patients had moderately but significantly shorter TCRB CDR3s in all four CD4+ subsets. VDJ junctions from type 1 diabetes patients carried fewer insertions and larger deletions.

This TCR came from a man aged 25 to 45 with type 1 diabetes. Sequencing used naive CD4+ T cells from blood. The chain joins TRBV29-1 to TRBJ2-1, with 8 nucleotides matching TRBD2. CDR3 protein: CSVETAVAGHEQFF. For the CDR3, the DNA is TGCAGCGTTGAGACGGCGGTAGCGGGGCATGAGCAGTTCTTC.